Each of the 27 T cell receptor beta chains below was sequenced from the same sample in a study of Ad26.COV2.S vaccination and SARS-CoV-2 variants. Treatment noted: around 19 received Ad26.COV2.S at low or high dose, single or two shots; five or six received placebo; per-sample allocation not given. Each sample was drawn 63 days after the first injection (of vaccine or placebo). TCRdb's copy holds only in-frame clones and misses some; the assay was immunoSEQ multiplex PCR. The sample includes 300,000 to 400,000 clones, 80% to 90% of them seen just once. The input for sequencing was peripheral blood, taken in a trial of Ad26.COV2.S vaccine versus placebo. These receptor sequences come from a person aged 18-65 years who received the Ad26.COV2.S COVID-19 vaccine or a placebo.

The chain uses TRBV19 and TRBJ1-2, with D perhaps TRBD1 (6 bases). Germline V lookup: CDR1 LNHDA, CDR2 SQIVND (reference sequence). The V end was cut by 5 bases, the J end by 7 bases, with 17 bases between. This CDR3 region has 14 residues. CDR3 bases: TGTGCCAGTAGTGGGGGGCGAGGTGGTGGTGGCTACACCTTC. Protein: CASSGGRGGGGYTF.

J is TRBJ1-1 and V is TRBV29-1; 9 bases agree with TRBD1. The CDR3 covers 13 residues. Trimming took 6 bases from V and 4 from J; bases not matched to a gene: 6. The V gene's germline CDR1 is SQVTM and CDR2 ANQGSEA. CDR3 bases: TGCAGCGTCGGACAGGGGATGGGCACTGAAGCTTTCTTT. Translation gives CSVGQGMGTEAFF.

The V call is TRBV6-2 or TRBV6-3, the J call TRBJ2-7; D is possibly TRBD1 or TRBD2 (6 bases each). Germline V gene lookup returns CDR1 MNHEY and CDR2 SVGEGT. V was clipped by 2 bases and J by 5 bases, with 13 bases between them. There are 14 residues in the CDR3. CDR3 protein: CASSYRGQGHEQYF. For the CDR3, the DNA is TGTGCCAGCAGTTACCGGGGGCAGGGCCACGAGCAGTACTTC.

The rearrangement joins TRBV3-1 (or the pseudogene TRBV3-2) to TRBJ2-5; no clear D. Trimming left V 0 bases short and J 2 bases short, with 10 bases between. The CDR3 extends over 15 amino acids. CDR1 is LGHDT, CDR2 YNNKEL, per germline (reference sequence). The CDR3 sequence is CASSQDGWVQETQYF. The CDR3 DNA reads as TGTGCCAGCAGCCAAGATGGCTGGGTACAAGAGACCCAGTACTTC.

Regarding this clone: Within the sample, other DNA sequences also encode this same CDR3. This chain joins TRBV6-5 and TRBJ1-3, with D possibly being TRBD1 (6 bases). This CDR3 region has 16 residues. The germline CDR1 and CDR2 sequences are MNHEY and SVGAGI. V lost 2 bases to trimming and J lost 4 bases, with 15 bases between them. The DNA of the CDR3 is TGTGCCAGCAGTTACCCGAATGACAGGCTAGGAAACACCATATATTTT. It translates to CASSYPNDRLGNTIYF.

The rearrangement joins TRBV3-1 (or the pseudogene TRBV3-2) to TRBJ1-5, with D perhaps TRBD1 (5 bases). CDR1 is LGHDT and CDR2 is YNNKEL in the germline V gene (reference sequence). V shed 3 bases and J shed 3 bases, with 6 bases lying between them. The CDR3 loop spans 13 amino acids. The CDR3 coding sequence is TGTGCCAGCAGCCAGACAGACAATCAGCCCCAGCATTTT. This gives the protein CASSQTDNQPQHF.

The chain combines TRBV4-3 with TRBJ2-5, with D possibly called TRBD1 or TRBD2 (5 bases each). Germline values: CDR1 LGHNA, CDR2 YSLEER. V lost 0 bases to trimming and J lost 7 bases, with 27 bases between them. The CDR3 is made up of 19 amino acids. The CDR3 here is CASSQDWAGRDVVFGTQYF. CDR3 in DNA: TGCGCCAGCAGCCAAGATTGGGCCGGACGGGACGTGGTCTTTGGGACCCAGTACTTC.

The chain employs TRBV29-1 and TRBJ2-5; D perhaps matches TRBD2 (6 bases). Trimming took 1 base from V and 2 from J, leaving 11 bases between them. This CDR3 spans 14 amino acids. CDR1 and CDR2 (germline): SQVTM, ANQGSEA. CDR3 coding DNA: TGCAGCGTTGAAGTCGGTGGGACTCAAGAGACCCAGTACTTC. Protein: CSVEVGGTQETQYF.

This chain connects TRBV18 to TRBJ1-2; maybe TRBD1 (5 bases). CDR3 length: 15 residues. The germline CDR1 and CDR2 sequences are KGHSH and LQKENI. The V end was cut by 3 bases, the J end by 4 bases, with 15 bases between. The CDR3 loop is CASSPRDAMTYGYTF. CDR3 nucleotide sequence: TGTGCCAGCTCACCGCGGGACGCTATGACCTATGGCTACACCTTC.

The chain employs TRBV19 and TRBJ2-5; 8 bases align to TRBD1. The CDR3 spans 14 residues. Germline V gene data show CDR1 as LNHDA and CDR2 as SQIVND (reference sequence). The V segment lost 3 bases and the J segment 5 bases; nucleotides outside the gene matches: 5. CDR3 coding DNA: TGTGCCAGTAGTATGCAGGGGGCTTGGGAGACCCAGTACTTC. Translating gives CASSMQGAWETQYF.

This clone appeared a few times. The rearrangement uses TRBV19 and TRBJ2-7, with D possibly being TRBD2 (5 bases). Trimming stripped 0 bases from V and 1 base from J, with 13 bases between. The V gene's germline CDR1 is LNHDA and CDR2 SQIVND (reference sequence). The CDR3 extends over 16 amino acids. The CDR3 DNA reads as TGTGCCAGTAGTATAGACGGGGTATACCCATCCTACGAGCAGTACTTC. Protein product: CASSIDGVYPSYEQYF.

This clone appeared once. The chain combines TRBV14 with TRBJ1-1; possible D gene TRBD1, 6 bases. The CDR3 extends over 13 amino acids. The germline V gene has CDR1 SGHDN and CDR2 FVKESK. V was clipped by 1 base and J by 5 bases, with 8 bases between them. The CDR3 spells CASSQAGDTEAFF. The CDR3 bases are TGTGCCAGCAGCCAAGCAGGGGATACTGAAGCTTTCTTT. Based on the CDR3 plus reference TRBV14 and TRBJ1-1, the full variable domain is EAGVTQFPSHSVIEKGQTVTLRCDPISGHDNLYWYRRVMGKEIKFLLHFVKESKQDESGMPNNRFLAERTGGTYSTLKVQPAELEDSGVYFCASSQAGDTEAFFGQGTRLTVV.

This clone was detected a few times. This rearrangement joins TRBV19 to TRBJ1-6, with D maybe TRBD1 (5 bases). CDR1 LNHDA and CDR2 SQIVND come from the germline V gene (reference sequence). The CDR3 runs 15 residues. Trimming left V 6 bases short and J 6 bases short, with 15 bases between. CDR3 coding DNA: TGTGCCAGTAGCGCGTCCCGACAGTCTAATTCACCCCTCCACTTT. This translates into CASSASRQSNSPLHF.

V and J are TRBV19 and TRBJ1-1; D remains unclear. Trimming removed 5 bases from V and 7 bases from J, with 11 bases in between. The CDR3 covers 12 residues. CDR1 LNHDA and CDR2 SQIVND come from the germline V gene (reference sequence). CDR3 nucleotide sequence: TGTGCCAGTAGTCAGCAGAAACATGAAGCTTTCTTT. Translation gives CASSQQKHEAFF.

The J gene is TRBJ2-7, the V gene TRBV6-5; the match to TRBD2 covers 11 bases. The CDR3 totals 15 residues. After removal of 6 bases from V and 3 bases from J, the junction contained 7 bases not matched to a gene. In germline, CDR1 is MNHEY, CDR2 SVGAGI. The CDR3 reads CASSQTSGVGYEQYF. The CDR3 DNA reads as TGTGCCAGCAGCCAGACTAGCGGGGTGGGCTACGAGCAGTACTTC.

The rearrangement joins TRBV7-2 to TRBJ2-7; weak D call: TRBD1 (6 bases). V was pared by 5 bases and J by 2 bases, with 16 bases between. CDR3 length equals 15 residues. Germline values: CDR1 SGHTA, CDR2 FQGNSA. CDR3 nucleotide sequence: TGTGCCAGCAGCCCAGGGGTGGGCAGGACCTACGAGCAGTACTTC. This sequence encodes CASSPGVGRTYEQYF.

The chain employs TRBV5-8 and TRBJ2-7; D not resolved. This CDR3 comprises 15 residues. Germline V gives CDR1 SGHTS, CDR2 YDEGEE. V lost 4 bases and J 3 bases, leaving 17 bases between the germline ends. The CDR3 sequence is CASSRSINSNYEQYF. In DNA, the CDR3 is TGTGCCAGCAGCCGATCAATTAACTCCAACTACGAGCAGTACTTC.

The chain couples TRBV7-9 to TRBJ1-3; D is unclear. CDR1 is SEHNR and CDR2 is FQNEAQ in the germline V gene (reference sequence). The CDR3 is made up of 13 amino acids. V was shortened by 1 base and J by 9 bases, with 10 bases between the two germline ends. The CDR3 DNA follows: TGTGCCAGCAGCTTAGGTGGGAAAGGCACCATATATTTT. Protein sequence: CASSLGGKGTIYF.

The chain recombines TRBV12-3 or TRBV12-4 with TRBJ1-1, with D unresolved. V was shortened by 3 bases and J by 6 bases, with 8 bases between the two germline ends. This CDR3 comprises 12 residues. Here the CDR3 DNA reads TGTGCCAGCAGTTTTTACGGGGCTGAAGCTTTCTTT. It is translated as CASSFYGAEAFF.

As DNA, the CDR3 is TGTGCCAGCAGCTCCATCGGGAGGGATCGCTATGGCTACACCTTC. Translated: CASSSIGRDRYGYTF. This chain connects TRBV5-6 to TRBJ1-2; no firm D call. This CDR3 contains 15 residues. Trimming stripped 3 bases from V and 4 bases from J, with 16 bases between. Looked up from germline, CDR1 is SGHDT and CDR2 is YYEEEE.

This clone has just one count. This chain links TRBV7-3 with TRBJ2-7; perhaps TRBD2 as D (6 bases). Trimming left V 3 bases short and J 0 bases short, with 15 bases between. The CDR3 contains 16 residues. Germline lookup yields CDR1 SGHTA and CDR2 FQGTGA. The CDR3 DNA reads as TGTGCCAGCAGCTTGGGGGGAGGCGGAGGCTCCTACGAGCAGTACTTC. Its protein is CASSLGGGGGSYEQYF.

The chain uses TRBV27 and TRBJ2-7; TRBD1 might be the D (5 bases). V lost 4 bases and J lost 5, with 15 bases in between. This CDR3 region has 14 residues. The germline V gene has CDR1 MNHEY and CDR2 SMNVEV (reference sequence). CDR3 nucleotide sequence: TGTGCCAGCAGTTGGGGCGAGGCTCCAGACGAGCAGTACTTC. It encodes CASSWGEAPDEQYF.

The CDR3 region is CASSEGHRDSNQPQHF. The CDR3 DNA follows: TGTGCCAGCAGCGAGGGACACCGAGATAGCAATCAGCCCCAGCATTTT. The genes are TRBV5-8 and TRBJ1-5; D is possibly TRBD1 (6 bases). V lost 4 bases, J lost 0 bases, and 14 bases lay in between. The germline V gene encodes CDR1 SGHTS and CDR2 YDEGEE. The length of the CDR3 is 16 residues.

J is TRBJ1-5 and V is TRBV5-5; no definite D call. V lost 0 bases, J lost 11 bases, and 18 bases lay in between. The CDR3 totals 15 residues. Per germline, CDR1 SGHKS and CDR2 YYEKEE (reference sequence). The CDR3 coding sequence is TGTGCCAGCAGCTTGGCCACGGACCGAGGTGAATCCCAGCATTTT. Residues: CASSLATDRGESQHF.

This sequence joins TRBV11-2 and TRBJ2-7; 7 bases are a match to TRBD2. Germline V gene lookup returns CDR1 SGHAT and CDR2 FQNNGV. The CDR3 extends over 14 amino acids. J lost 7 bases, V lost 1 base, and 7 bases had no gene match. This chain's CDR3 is CASSLGVVGGEQYF. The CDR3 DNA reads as TGTGCCAGCAGCTTAGGCGTTGTCGGGGGGGAGCAGTACTTC.

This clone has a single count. Written as DNA, the CDR3 is TGCGCCAGCAGTTACGACCGACCCTCTGGAAACACCATATATTTT. Translating it yields CASSYDRPSGNTIYF. V gene TRBV5-1 combines with J gene TRBJ1-3; D is uncertain. The length of the CDR3 is 15 residues. Trimming left V 5 bases short and J 0 bases short, with 12 bases between. Per the germline V gene, CDR1 is SGHRS and CDR2 is YFSETQ.

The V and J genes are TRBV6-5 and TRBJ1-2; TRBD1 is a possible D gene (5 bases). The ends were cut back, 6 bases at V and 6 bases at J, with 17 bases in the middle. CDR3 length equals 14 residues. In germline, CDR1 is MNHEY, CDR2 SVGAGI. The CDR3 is CASSGYEGRNGYTF. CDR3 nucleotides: TGTGCCAGCAGCGGATACGAGGGGCGCAATGGCTACACCTTC.